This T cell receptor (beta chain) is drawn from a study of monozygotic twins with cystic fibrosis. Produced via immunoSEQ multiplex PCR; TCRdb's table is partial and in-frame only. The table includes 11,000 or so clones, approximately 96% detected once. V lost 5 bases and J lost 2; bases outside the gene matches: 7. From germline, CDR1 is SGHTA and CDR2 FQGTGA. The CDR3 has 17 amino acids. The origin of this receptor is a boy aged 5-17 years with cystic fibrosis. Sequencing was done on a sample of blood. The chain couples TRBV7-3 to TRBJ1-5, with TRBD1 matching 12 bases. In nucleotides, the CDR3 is TGTGCCAGCAGCGGACCGGGACAGGGGGCTCGCAATCAGCCCCAGCATTTT. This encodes CASSGPGQGARNQPQHF. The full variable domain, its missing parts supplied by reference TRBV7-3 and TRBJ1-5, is GAGVSQTPSNKVTEKGKYVELRCDPISGHTALYWYRQSLGQGPEFLIYFQGTGAADDSGLPNDRFFAVRPEGSVSTLKIQRTERGDSAVYLCASSGPGQGARNQPQHFGDGTRLSIL.